Sequencing of this T cell receptor beta chain was carried out in a study of blood T cell repertoires in COVID-19. This CDR3 is 15 amino acids long. The V end was cut by 10 bases, the J end by 2 bases, with 19 bases between. Germline V gene data show CDR1 as MNHEY and CDR2 as SMNVEV (reference sequence). As handled by the study authors: For nucleated cells, counts were estimated from reference gene primer amplification. The data were produced by immunoSEQ multiplex PCR, yet TCRdb's version contains in-frame clones alone and is incomplete. V, J and clone size derive from that table, while D and trimming were established from the DNA sequence. This sample has tens of thousands of clones, with about nine tenths found just once.

This receptor was taken from a man in his fifties or sixties with acute or convalescent COVID-19. Input material: peripheral blood. The V gene is TRBV27, the J gene TRBJ2-3; D might be TRBD1 (6 bases). CDR3 coding DNA: TGTGCCACCGCGAGCGGACAGATTTTCACAGATACGCAGTATTTT. As protein: CATASGQIFTDTQYF.